Sequencing of this T cell receptor (beta chain) was carried out in a study of blood T cell repertoires in COVID-19. Produced via immunoSEQ multiplex PCR; TCRdb's table is partial and in-frame only. The sample has some 170,000 clones; 80% to 85% are singletons. The CDR3 runs 15 residues. The ends were cut back, 0 bases at V and 6 bases at J, with 14 bases in the middle. Germline V gene sequence: CDR1 MNHEY, CDR2 SVGEGT. The receptor comes from a woman at least 80 years old with active or convalescent COVID-19. Sequenced sample: peripheral blood. The chain recombines TRBV6-2 or TRBV6-3 with TRBJ1-1, with D hard to call. The CDR3 loop is CASSYSIPPEAEAFF. Here the CDR3 DNA reads TGTGCCAGCAGTTACTCGATCCCCCCGGAGGCTGAAGCTTTCTTT.